This T cell receptor (beta chain) was found in a study of T cell repertoires in cytomegalovirus infection. Study as a whole: It was recently identified HLA-C-restricted and well-studied HLA-B-restricted CMV epitopes that the study used. Indicated by public TCR beta signatures were CMV infection and matching HLA type. Study-level findings and limits: The ex vivo response was dominated by HLA-C-restricted CMV-specific TCR beta clonotypes.

TCRdb recomputed calls from the reads with MiXCR, one row per CDR3 protein. The sample holds about 920,000 distinct CDR3 sequences, less than 35% seen once. CDR1 and CDR2 (germline): MNHEY, SVGEGT. This CDR3 is 14 amino acids long. V was cut by 5 bases and J by 4 bases, with 14 bases left in between. As for this clonotype: Its antigen is still unknown.

This TCR derives from a human donor in good health (CMV status not recorded). Some clones in this sample may be carry-over from other donors' samples. This rearrangement joins TRBV6-2 or TRBV6-3 to TRBJ1-1, with D maybe TRBD1 (5 bases). Sequencing used cultured CD8+ T cells from PBMCs, obtained from culture after CMV antigen stimulation. CDR3 sequence (DNA): TGTGCCAGCAGTAGCCGGGGCATAAGCACTGAAGCTTTCTTT. Residues: CASSSRGISTEAFF.